Presented here are 23 T cell receptor beta chains from one specimen sequenced in a study of OX40 agonist ivuxolimab in advanced cancers. Assay used: immunoSEQ multiplex PCR; TCRdb lists only in-frame clones, some missing. The data show tens of thousands of clones, 89% seen once. The sequencing here drew on CD4+ or CD8+ T cells sorted from blood, taken in a trial of the OX40 agonist ivuxolimab. The receptors come from an adult with an advanced solid tumor such as melanoma, head and neck, liver or kidney cancer.

The chain combines TRBV11-2 with TRBJ2-1, with 14 bases matching TRBD2. Germline assignment: CDR1 SGHAT and CDR2 FQNNGV. The CDR3 has 15 amino acids. V was pared by 5 bases and J by 5 bases, with 2 bases of the junction left unmatched. The CDR3 sequence: CASSLGLAGDNEQFF. The CDR3 DNA reads TGTGCCAGCAGCCTGGGACTAGCGGGAGACAATGAGCAGTTCTTC. Looking up the rest from reference TRBV11-2 and TRBJ2-1 gives the full variable domain: EAGVAQSPRYKIIEKRQSVAFWCNPISGHATLYWYQQILGQGPKLLIQFQNNGVVDDSQLPKDRFSAERLKGVDSTLKIQPAKLEDSAVYLCASSLGLAGDNEQFFGPGTRLTVL.

This sequence joins TRBV13 and TRBJ1-4; possibly TRBD1 for D (6 bases). The germline CDR1 and CDR2 sequences are PRHDT and FYEKMQ (reference sequence). This CDR3 spans 13 amino acids. Trimming removed 3 bases from V and 6 bases from J, with 8 bases in between. CDR3 loop: CASSLTGDEKLFF. The CDR3 region has the DNA TGTGCCAGCAGCTTGACAGGTGATGAAAAACTGTTTTTT.

The CDR3 protein is CASTSNRQAFF. As DNA, the CDR3 is TGCGCCAGCACTTCTAACCGACAAGCTTTCTTT. The chain recombines TRBV4-1 with TRBJ1-1; D remains unclear. Germline V gene data show CDR1 as MGHRA and CDR2 as YSYEKL. This CDR3 has 11 residues. The germline V and J ends were trimmed by 7 bases and 9 bases, with 12 bases remaining between them.

This chain links TRBV2 with TRBJ1-2; D ambiguous. The CDR3 is made up of 14 amino acids. CDR1 is SNHLY and CDR2 is FYNNEI in the germline V gene. Between the trimmed V and J ends, which lost 3 bases and 0 bases, there was a span of 8 bases. CDR3: CASSEVGSNYGYTF. Written as DNA, the CDR3 is TGTGCCAGCAGTGAGGTGGGGTCTAACTATGGCTACACCTTC.

The chain employs TRBV7-8 and TRBJ2-7; 7 bases agree with TRBD2. The CDR3 runs to 13 residues. V shed 3 bases and J 4 bases; nucleotides not matched to a gene: 3. Germline CDR1 reads SGHVS; CDR2 reads FQNEAQ. CDR3 residues: CASSLELAYEQYF. The DNA for the CDR3 is TGTGCCAGCAGCTTGGAACTAGCGTACGAGCAGTACTTC.

The chain couples TRBV9 to TRBJ1-2; TRBD1 matches 7 bases. The CDR3 has 16 amino acids. Germline assignment: CDR1 SGDLS and CDR2 YYNGEE. The V segment lost 4 bases and the J segment 8 bases; nucleotides outside the gene matches: 17. The CDR3 bases are TGTGCCAGCAGCACGTGGACGGGACAGCCAAATCAAGGCTACACCTTC. It translates to CASSTWTGQPNQGYTF.

This chain joins TRBV19 and TRBJ1-2; the D gene is possibly TRBD1 (5 bases). Germline CDR1 reads LNHDA; CDR2 reads SQIVND (reference sequence). CDR3 length equals 13 residues. V dropped 10 bases and J dropped 5 bases, with 17 bases sitting between them. In nucleotides, the CDR3 is TGTGCCACCGAGGACATAACGGCGTATGGCTACACCTTC. Translating it yields CATEDITAYGYTF.

The chain joins TRBV6-1 to TRBJ2-5; D call uncertain. Germline CDR1 MNHNS, CDR2 SASEGT. The CDR3 contains 15 residues. V gave up 1 base and J gave up 5 bases, with 14 bases separating them. CDR3 DNA: TGTGCCAGCAGTGAAGGCCTGGGCTTCCTCGAGACCCAGTACTTC. Protein product: CASSEGLGFLETQYF.

The chain carries TRBV7-9 and TRBJ2-7; D might be TRBD1 or TRBD2, each matching 6 bases. V lost 5 bases, J lost 4 bases, and 30 bases lay in between. CDR1 SEHNR and CDR2 FQNEAQ come from the germline V gene (reference sequence). This CDR3 region has 19 residues. This CDR3 reads CASSPVKTQGPGTAYEQYF. The DNA for the CDR3 is TGTGCCAGCAGCCCCGTGAAAACACAGGGTCCCGGGACTGCTTACGAGCAGTACTTC.

The chain couples TRBV13 to TRBJ2-3; 9 positions match TRBD2. V shed 0 bases and J 5 bases; nucleotides not matched to a gene: 3. This CDR3 is built from 15 residues. CDR1 and CDR2 (germline): PRHDT, FYEKMQ (reference sequence). The CDR3 sequence: CASSLGLSGGDTQYF. The CDR3 nucleotides read TGTGCCAGCAGCTTAGGCCTTAGCGGGGGAGATACGCAGTATTTT.

This sequence joins TRBV4-1 and TRBJ2-7; the D gene is possibly TRBD1 (5 bases). V lost 0 bases and J 0 bases, leaving 9 bases between the germline ends. There are 15 residues in the CDR3. CDR1 is MGHRA and CDR2 is YSYEKL in the germline V gene. In DNA, the CDR3 is TGCGCCAGCAGCCAAGATCAAACAGGCTCCTACGAGCAGTACTTC. Translated: CASSQDQTGSYEQYF.

This clone was picked up one time. This rearrangement joins TRBV2 to TRBJ2-7; 9 nucleotides line up with TRBD2. Looked up from germline, CDR1 is SNHLY and CDR2 is FYNNEI. CDR3 length: 13 residues. Trimming took 6 bases from V and 2 from J; bases not matched to a gene: 2. The CDR3 protein is CASRGTSPYEQYF. In nucleotides, the CDR3 is TGTGCCAGCAGGGGGACTAGCCCCTACGAGCAGTACTTC.

The chain recombines TRBV27 with TRBJ2-2; D remains unclear. The CDR3 runs 13 residues. The V gene lost 6 bases and the J gene lost 7 bases, with 12 bases spanning the gap. Germline CDR1 and CDR2: MNHEY and SMNVEV (reference sequence). The CDR3 region is CASRPALRGELFF. The CDR3 region has the DNA TGTGCCAGCAGACCCGCGCTGCGCGGGGAGCTGTTTTTT.

CDR3 DNA: TGTGCCAGCAGCTTAAACGGTGGGGTCTATGGCTACACCTTC. Translated: CASSLNGGVYGYTF. The V and J genes are TRBV11-2 and TRBJ1-2; D remains unclear. This CDR3 spans 14 amino acids. Trimming took off 2 bases at V and 4 bases at J, with 11 bases between the two ends. Germline V gives CDR1 SGHAT, CDR2 FQNNGV.

The chain uses TRBV27 and TRBJ2-7; D is unclear. V was cut by 6 bases and J by 0 bases, with 9 bases left in between. CDR3 size: 13 residues. The germline CDR1 and CDR2 sequences are MNHEY and SMNVEV (reference sequence). This CDR3 reads CASSPLSSYEQYF. The CDR3 nucleotides read TGTGCCAGCAGCCCCCTCAGCTCCTACGAGCAGTACTTC.

CDR3 in amino acids: CASSIDPSYEQYF. CDR3 sequence (DNA): TGTGCCAGTAGTATAGACCCCTCGTACGAGCAGTACTTC. The chain uses TRBV19 and TRBJ2-7; D remains unclear. CDR3 length equals 13 residues. The V and J ends lost 0 bases and 4 bases respectively, with 7 bases between them. CDR1 is LNHDA and CDR2 is SQIVND in the germline V gene (reference sequence).

This chain connects TRBV14 to TRBJ1-6, with D uncertain. V lost 0 bases, J lost 11 bases, and 8 bases lay in between. Per germline, CDR1 SGHDN and CDR2 FVKESK. CDR3 length equals 13 residues. CDR3 residues: CASSQEAQPPLHF. In nucleotides, the CDR3 is TGTGCCAGCAGCCAAGAAGCCCAGCCACCCCTCCACTTT.

A note on this clone: Distinct nucleotide sequences in the sample also encode this CDR3. The V gene is TRBV6-1, the J gene TRBJ2-7, with 8 bases identical to TRBD2. The germline V gene has CDR1 MNHNS and CDR2 SASEGT. The CDR3 is 13 residues long. The J segment lost 3 bases and the V segment lost 3 bases, leaving 1 base of the junction unmatched. The CDR3 loop reads CASSEGTSYEQYF. Written as DNA, the CDR3 is TGTGCCAGCAGTGAGGGGACTAGCTACGAGCAGTACTTC.

The J gene is TRBJ1-1, the V gene TRBV2; no reliable D call. The CDR3 contains 13 residues. Trimming stripped 4 bases from V and 1 base from J, with 7 bases between. The V gene's germline CDR1 is SNHLY and CDR2 FYNNEI. The CDR3 reads CASSVNKNTEAFF. The CDR3 DNA reads TGTGCCAGCAGTGTTAACAAGAACACTGAAGCTTTCTTT.

CDR3 sequence: CASSWSDRNEQYF. The CDR3, as DNA: TGTGCCAGCAGTTGGTCGGATAGAAACGAGCAGTACTTC. The rearrangement uses TRBV27 and TRBJ2-7, with D hard to call. CDR3 length equals 13 residues. Trimming left V 4 bases short and J 5 bases short, with 12 bases between. Looked up from germline, CDR1 is MNHEY and CDR2 is SMNVEV (reference sequence).

The rearrangement links TRBV6-6 to TRBJ1-1; the D gene is possibly TRBD1 (5 bases). CDR1 and CDR2 from the germline V gene are MNHNY and SVGAGI (reference sequence). V was cut by 0 bases and J by 7 bases, with 12 bases left in between. CDR3 length: 14 amino acids. The CDR3 nucleotides read TGTGCCAGCAGTTACTCTTCAGGGCAAGGTGAAGCTTTCTTT. Protein product: CASSYSSGQGEAFF.

The V gene is TRBV29-1, the J gene TRBJ2-2, with unresolved D. CDR1 SQVTM and CDR2 ANQGSEA come from the germline V gene. V lost 3 bases and J lost 4, with 9 bases in between. The CDR3 is 13 amino acids. CDR3 nucleotide sequence: TGCAGCGTTGACAGGCCCCCCACCGGGGAGCTGTTTTTT. Translating it yields CSVDRPPTGELFF.

V gene TRBV27 combines with J gene TRBJ2-2, with 7 bases identical to TRBD1. The germline gives CDR1 MNHEY, CDR2 SMNVEV (reference sequence). The CDR3 extends over 18 amino acids. V lost 5 bases and J lost 0; bases outside the gene matches: 12. The CDR3 loop is CASSTGRDRPPNTGELFF. In DNA form, the CDR3 reads TGTGCCAGCAGTACAGGCCGGGACAGACCGCCGAACACCGGGGAGCTGTTTTTT.